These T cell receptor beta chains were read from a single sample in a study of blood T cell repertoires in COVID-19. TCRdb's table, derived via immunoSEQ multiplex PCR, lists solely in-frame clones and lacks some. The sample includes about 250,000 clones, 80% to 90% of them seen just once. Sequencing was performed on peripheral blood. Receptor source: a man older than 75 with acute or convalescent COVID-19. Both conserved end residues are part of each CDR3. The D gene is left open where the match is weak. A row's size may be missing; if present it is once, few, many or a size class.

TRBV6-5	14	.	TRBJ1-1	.	CASKPPRGNTEAFF	TGTGCCAGCAAGCCCCCAAGAGGGAACACTGAAGCTTTCTTT
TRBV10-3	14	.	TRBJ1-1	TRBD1	CAISEDRDDTEAFF	TGTGCCATCAGTGAGGACAGGGATGACACTGAAGCTTTCTTT
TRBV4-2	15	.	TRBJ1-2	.	CASSREEGPYYGYTF	TGTGCCAGCAGCCGCGAGGAGGGCCCCTACTATGGCTACACCTTC
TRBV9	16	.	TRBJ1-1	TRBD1	CASSVAPTGADTEAFF	TGTGCCAGCAGCGTAGCCCCGACAGGGGCGGACACTGAAGCTTTCTTT
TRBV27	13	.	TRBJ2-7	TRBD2	CASSLAVSYEQYF	TGTGCCAGCAGTCTAGCGGTGTCCTACGAGCAGTACTTC
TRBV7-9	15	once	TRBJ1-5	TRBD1	CASSLGDSRTQPQHF	TGTGCCAGCAGCCTTGGGGACAGCCGCACCCAGCCCCAGCATTTT
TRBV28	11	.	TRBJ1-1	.	CASTRYAEAFF	TGTGCCAGCACGAGATACGCTGAAGCTTTCTTT
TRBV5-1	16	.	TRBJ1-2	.	CASSLGPTGSGYGYTF	TGCGCCAGCAGCTTAGGTCCCACAGGGTCTGGCTATGGCTACACCTTC
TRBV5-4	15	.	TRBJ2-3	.	CASSLGASLTDTQYF	TGTGCCAGCAGCTTGGGGGCTTCCCTAACAGATACGCAGTATTTT
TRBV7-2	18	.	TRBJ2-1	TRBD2	CASTEWASGFSSYNEQFF	TGTGCCAGCACCGAGTGGGCTAGCGGGTTTAGCTCCTACAATGAGCAGTTCTTC
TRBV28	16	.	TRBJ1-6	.	CASSGTFGAGDSPLHF	TGTGCCAGCAGTGGGACCTTTGGGGCGGGAGATTCACCCCTCCACTTT
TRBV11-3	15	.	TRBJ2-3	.	CASSLNGISTDTQYF	TGTGCCAGCAGCTTAAACGGGATAAGCACAGATACGCAGTATTTT
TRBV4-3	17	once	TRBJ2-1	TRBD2	CASSQGTSGGAVDEQFF	TGCGCCAGCAGCCAAGGAACTAGCGGGGGGGCTGTGGATGAGCAGTTCTTC
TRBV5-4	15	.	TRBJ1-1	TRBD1	CASSPSPGGSTEAFF	TGTGCCAGCAGCCCGAGCCCAGGGGGGAGCACTGAAGCTTTCTTT